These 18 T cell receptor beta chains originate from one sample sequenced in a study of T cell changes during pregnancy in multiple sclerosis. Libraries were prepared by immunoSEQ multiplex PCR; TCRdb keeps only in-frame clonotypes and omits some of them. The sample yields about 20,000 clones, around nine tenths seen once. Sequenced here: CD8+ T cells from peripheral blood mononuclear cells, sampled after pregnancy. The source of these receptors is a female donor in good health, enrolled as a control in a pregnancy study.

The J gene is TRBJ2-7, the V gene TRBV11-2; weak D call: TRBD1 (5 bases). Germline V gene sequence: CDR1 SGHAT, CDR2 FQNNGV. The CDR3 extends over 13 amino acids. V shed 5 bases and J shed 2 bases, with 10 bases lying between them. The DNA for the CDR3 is TGTGCCAGCAGCCCAGCACAGGCCTACGAGCAGTACTTC. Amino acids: CASSPAQAYEQYF.

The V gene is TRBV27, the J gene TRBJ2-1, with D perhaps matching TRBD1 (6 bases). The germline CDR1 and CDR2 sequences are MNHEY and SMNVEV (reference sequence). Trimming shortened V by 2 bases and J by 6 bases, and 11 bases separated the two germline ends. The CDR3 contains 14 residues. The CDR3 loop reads CASSLRTVSNEQFF. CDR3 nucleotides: TGTGCCAGCAGTTTAAGGACAGTCAGCAATGAGCAGTTCTTC.

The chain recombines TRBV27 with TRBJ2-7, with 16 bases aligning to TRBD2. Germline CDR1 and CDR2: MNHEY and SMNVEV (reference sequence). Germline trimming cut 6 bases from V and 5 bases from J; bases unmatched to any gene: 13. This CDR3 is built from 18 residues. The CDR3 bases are TGTGCCAGCAGCATCTCCGGGACTAGCGGGGGGGCCGTCGACGAGCAGTACTTC. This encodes CASSISGTSGGAVDEQYF.

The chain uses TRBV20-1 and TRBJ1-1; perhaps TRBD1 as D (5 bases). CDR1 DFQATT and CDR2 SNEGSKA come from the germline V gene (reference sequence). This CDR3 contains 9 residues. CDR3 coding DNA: TGCAGAGAGCAGGGTGAAGCTTTCTTT. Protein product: CREQGEAFF.

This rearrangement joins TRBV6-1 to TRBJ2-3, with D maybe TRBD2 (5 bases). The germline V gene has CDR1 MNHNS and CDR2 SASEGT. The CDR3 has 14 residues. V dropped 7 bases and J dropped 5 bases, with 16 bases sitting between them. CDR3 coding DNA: TGTGCCAGCACTCCCGAGGGCTGGGGAGATACGCAGTATTTT. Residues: CASTPEGWGDTQYF.

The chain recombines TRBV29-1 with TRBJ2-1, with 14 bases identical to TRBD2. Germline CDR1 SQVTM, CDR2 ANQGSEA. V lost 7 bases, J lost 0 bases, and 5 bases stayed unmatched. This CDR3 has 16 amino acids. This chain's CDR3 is CSGGGLAGVSYNEQFF. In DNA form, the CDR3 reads TGCAGCGGGGGGGGACTAGCGGGAGTCTCCTACAATGAGCAGTTCTTC.

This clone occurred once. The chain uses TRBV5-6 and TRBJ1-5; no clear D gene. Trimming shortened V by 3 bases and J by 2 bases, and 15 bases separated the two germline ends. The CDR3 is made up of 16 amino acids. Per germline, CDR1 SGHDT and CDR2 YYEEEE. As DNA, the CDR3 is TGTGCCAGCAGCTCCTCGGGGAGTATCGGCAATCAGCCCCAGCATTTT. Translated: CASSSSGSIGNQPQHF.

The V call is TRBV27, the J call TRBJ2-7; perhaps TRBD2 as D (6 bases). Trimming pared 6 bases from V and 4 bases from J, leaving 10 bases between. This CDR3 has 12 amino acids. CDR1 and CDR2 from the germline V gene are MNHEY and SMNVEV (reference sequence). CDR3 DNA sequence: TGTGCCAGCAGCCCTGGGGGGTACGAGCAGTACTTC. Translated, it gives CASSPGGYEQYF.

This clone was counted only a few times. Here the CDR3 DNA reads TGTGCCAGCAGTTTAGGGGGCCTATCCCAAGAGACCCAGTACTTC. Amino acids: CASSLGGLSQETQYF. The chain carries TRBV27 and TRBJ2-5, with D maybe TRBD1 (6 bases). Trimming removed 2 bases from V and 1 base from J, with 11 bases in between. This CDR3 is built from 15 residues. Germline V lookup: CDR1 MNHEY, CDR2 SMNVEV (reference sequence).

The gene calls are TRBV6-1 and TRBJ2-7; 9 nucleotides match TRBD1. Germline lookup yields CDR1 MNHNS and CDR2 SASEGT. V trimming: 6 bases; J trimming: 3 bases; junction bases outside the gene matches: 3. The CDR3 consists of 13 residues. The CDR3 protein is CASREGQGYEQYF. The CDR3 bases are TGTGCCAGCAGGGAGGGACAGGGCTACGAGCAGTACTTC.

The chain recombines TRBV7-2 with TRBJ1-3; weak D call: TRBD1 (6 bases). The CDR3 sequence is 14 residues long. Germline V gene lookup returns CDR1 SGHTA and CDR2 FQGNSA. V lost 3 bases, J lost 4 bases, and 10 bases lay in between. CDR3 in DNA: TGTGCCAGCAGCTTTACAGGGAACGGAAACACCATATATTTT. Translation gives CASSFTGNGNTIYF.

The CDR3 spells CASSSRDSHPYEQYF. CDR3 nucleotide sequence: TGTGCCAGCAGCAGCCGGGACAGTCATCCCTACGAGCAGTACTTC. The rearrangement joins TRBV13 to TRBJ2-7; TRBD1 agrees at 7 bases. V lost 5 bases, J lost 2 bases, and 9 bases stayed unmatched. Germline V CDR1 and CDR2: PRHDT, FYEKMQ (reference sequence). This CDR3 is 15 amino acids long.

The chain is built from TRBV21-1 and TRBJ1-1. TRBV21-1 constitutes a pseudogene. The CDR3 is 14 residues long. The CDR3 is CASSKGPGDTEAFF. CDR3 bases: TGTGCCAGCAGCAAAGGACCGGGTGACACTGAAGCTTTCTTT.

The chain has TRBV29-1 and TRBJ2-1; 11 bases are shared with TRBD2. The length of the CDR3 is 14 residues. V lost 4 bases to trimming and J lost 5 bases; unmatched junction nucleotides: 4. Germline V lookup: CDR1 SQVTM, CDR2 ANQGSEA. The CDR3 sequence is CSVAGSGRDNEQFF. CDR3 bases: TGCAGCGTTGCAGGTAGCGGGAGGGACAATGAGCAGTTCTTC.

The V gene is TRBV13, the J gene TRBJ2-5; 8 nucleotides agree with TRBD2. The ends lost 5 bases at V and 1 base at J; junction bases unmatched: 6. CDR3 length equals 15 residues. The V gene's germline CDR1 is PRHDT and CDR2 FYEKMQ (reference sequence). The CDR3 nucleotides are TGTGCCAGCAGCCCCCGGGAGGGACCCCAAGAGACCCAGTACTTC. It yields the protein CASSPREGPQETQYF.

CDR3 bases: TGTGCCAGCAGTGAATGGCAGGGTGACACCGGGGAGCTGTTTTTT. Amino acid sequence: CASSEWQGDTGELFF. J is TRBJ2-2 and V is TRBV2, with D maybe TRBD1 (5 bases). Trimming cost V 2 bases and J 3 bases, with 10 bases left between them. CDR1 and CDR2 from the germline V gene are SNHLY and FYNNEI. This CDR3 is 15 amino acids long.

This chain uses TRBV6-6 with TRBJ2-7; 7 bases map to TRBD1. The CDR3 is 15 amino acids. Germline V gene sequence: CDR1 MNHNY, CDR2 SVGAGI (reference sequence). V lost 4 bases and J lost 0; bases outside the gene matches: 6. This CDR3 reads CASSSKTGSSYEQYF. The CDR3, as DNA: TGTGCCAGCAGTTCCAAGACAGGGAGCTCCTACGAGCAGTACTTC.

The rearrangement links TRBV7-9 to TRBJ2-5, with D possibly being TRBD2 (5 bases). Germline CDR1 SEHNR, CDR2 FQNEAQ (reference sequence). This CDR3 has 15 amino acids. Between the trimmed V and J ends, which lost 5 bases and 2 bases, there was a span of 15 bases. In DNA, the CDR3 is TGTGCCAGCAGCCCAGTTACTAGTTTGCAAGAGACCCAGTACTTC. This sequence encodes CASSPVTSLQETQYF. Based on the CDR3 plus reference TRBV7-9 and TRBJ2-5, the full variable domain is DTGVSQNPRHKITKRGQNVTFRCDPISEHNRLYWYRQTLGQGPEFLTYFQNEAQLEKSRLLSDRFSAERPKGSFSTLEIQRTEQGDSAMYLCASSPVTSLQETQYFGPGTRLLVL.